The TCR beta chain under discussion was sequenced for a study of Graves' ophthalmopathy and Graves' hyperthyroidism. Across the whole study: Researchers classed hyperthyroidism as stable given no ophthalmopathy within 18 months of follow-up.

V shed 0 bases and J 6 bases; nucleotides not matched to a gene: 7. Germline lookup yields CDR1 SQVTM and CDR2 ANQGSEA. This CDR3 is 14 amino acids long. Study-wide results and limits: Most expanded thyroid clonotypes above 0.001 frequency also appeared in blood.

Amplifying from RNA transcripts, the study obtained TCR beta CDR3 regions. RT-PCR in the first round used HTBI primers; a second-round multiplex PCR followed. TCRdb analysed the multiplex PCR reads with MiXCR anew, one entry per CDR3 protein. Of about 500,000 distinct CDR3 sequences in the sample, about two fifths were seen once. This clonotype was recorded at least ten times. Its antigen is still unknown. Uncontrolled infections, pregnancy, lactation or other autoimmune diseases led to patient exclusion. The chain links TRBV29-1 to TRBJ2-7; 8 nucleotides agree with TRBD2. What was sequenced was peripheral blood or thyroid tissue (not recorded which). This receptor was obtained from an adult man with Graves' hyperthyroidism. CDR3: CSVEEAGALSEQYF. The DNA of the CDR3 is TGCAGCGTTGAAGAAGCGGGAGCCCTCAGCGAGCAGTACTTC.